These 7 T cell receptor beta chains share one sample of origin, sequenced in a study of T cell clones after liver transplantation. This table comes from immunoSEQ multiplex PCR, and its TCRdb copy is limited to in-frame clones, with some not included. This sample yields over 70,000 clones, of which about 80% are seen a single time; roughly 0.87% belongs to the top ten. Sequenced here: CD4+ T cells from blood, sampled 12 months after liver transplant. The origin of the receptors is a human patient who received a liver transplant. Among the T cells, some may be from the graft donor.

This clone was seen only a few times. CDR3 bases: TGTGCCAGTAGTATAAGGGGGCTTACTGAAGCTTTCTTT. This sequence encodes CASSIRGLTEAFF. V gene TRBV19 combines with J gene TRBJ1-1; 7 nucleotides line up with TRBD1. Unmatched junction bases numbered 2, after V lost 2 bases and J lost 5 bases. This CDR3 is built from 13 residues. Germline V CDR1 and CDR2: LNHDA, SQIVND (reference sequence).

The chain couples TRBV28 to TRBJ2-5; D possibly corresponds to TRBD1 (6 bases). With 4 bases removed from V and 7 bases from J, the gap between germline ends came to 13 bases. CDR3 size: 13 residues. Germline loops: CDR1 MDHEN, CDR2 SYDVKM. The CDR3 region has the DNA TGTGCCAGCAGTTCTTGGACAGAGGGGACCCAGTACTTC. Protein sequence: CASSSWTEGTQYF.

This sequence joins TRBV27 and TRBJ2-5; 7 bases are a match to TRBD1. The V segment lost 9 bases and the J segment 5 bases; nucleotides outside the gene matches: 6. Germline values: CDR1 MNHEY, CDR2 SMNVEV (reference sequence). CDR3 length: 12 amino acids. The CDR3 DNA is TGTGCCAGACAGACAGGGCGGGAGACCCAGTACTTC. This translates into CARQTGRETQYF.

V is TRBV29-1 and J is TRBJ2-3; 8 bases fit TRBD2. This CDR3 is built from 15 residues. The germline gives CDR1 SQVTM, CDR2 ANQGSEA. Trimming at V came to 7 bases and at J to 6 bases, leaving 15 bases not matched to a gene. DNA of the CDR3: TGCAGCGCCAAAGATTCGCTGGCGGGAGGTGATACGCAGTATTTT. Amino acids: CSAKDSLAGGDTQYF.

As DNA, the CDR3 is TGTGCCAGCAACCCCGGGACAGGGGGTCGGGAGCAGTTCTTC. It codes for CASNPGTGGREQFF. The gene calls are TRBV5-8 and TRBJ2-1; 11 bases align to TRBD1. Germline assignment: CDR1 SGHTS and CDR2 YDEGEE. The CDR3 is 14 amino acids. Germline trimming cut 6 bases from V and 10 bases from J; bases unmatched to any gene: 9.

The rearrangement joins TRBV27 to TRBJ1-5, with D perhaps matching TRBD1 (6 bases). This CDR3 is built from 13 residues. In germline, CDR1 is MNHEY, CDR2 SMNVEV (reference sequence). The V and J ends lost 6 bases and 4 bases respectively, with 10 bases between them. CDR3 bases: TGTGCCAGCAGGGACAGTGAGAATCAGCCCCAGCATTTT. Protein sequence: CASRDSENQPQHF.

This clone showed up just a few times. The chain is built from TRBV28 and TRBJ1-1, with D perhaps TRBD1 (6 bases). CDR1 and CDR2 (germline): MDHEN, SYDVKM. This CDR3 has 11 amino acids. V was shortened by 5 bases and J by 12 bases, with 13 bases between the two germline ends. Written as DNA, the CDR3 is TGTGCCAGCAGTCGAGACAGGAGGCCTTTCTTT. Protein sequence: CASSRDRRPFF.